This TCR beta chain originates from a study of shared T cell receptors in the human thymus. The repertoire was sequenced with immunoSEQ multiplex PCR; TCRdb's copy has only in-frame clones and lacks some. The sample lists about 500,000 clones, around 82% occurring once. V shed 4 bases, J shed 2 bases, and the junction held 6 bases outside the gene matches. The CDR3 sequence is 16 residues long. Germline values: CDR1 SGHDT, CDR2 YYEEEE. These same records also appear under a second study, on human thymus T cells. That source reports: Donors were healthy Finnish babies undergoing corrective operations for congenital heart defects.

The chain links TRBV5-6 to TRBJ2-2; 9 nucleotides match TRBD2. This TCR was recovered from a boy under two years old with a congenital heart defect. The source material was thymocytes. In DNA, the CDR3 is TGTGCCAGCAGCAAAGGACTAGCGCTTAACACCGGGGAGCTGTTTTTT. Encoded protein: CASSKGLALNTGELFF.